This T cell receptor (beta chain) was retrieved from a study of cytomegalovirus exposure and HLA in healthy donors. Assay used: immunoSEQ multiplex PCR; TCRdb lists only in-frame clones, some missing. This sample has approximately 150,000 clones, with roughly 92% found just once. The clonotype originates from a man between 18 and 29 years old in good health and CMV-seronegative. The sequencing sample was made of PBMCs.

The CDR3: CASSRQGLNTEAFF. The CDR3 bases are TGTGCCAGCAGTCGACAGGGGCTTAACACTGAAGCTTTCTTT. This chain joins TRBV6-5 and TRBJ1-1, with 8 bases aligning to TRBD1. The V gene end was trimmed by 5 bases and the J gene end by 2 bases; junction bases not matched to a gene: 4. The germline V gene has CDR1 MNHEY and CDR2 SVGAGI. The CDR3 totals 14 residues.